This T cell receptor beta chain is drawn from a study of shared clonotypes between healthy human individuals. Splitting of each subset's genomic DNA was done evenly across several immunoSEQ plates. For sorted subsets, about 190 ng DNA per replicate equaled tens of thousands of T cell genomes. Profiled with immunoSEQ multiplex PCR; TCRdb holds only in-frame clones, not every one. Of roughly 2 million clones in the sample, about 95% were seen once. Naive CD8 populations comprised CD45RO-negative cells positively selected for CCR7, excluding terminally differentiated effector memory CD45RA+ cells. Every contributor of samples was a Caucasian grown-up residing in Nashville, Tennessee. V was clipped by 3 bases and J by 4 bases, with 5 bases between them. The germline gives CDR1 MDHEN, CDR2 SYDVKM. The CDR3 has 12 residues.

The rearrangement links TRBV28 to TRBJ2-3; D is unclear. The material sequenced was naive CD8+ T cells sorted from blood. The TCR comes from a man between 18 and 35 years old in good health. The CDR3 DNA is TGTGCCAGCAGTTTTGGGTCAGATACGCAGTATTTT. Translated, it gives CASSFGSDTQYF.